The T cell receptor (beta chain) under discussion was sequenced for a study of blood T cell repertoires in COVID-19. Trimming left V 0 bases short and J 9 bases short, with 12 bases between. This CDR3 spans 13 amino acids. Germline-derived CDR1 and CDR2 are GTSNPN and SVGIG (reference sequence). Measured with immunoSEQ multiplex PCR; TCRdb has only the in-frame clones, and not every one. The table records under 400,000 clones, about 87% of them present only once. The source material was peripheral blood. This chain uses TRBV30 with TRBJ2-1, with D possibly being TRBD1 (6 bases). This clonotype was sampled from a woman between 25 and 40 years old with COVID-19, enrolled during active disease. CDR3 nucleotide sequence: TGTGCCTGGAGTGTAATGGGGGCTGGTGAGCAGTTCTTC. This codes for CAWSVMGAGEQFF.